Shown below are 6 T cell receptor beta chains from a single sample sequenced in a study of T cells in severe cutaneous drug reactions. TCR subtype-specific primers in iRepertoire multiplex PCR prepared libraries for bulk and single-cell sequencing. Reprocessing the multiplex PCR reads, TCRdb reports a single entry for every CDR3 protein and omits DNA. This repertoire includes about 1,000 distinct CDR3 sequences. Sequenced patients had Stevens-Johnson syndrome or toxic epidermal necrolysis caused by carbamazepine. Sequenced input: PBMCs. Receptors originate from a human donor with Stevens-Johnson syndrome, a severe cutaneous drug reaction.

In terms of frequency, this clonotype is medium-sized. This CDR3 reads CASRWRADTEAFF. The chain recombines TRBV7-9 with TRBJ1-1. The CDR3 sequence is 13 residues long. Germline CDR1 reads SEHNR; CDR2 reads FQNEAQ (reference sequence).

Judged by frequency, this clonotype is large. The chain has TRBV4-2 and TRBJ2-7; TCRdb designates TRBD2, a call that cannot be tested without DNA. The germline CDR1 and CDR2 sequences are LGHNA and YNFKEQ. This CDR3 comprises 14 residues. CDR3 sequence: CASSSFEGTYEQYF.

This clonotype is deemed medium-sized (0.01 to 0.1%) by its frequency. The chain is built from TRBV28 and TRBJ1-5; with no DNA, the TCRdb D assignment of TRBD1 cannot be verified. Looked up from germline, CDR1 is MDHEN and CDR2 is SYDVKM. The CDR3 runs to 14 residues. CDR3 region: CASRMTGGNQPQHF.

The J gene is TRBJ2-3, the V gene TRBV20-1; TCRdb lists TRBD2, though no DNA is available to test this call. This CDR3 is 17 amino acids long. Per germline, CDR1 DFQATT and CDR2 SNEGSKA (reference sequence). The CDR3 is CSARGRGAGGPMDTQYF.

The rearrangement uses TRBV5-1 and TRBJ2-3; TCRdb picks TRBD1, but there is no DNA to check that call. Germline V CDR1 and CDR2: SGHRS, YFSETQ. There are 17 residues in the CDR3. The CDR3: CASSYQTSTGGTDTQYF.

Its frequency marks this clonotype as large. CDR3 amino acids: CASSLHGTGIPDTQYF. The chain recombines TRBV18 with TRBJ2-3; with no DNA, the TCRdb D assignment of TRBD1 cannot be verified. The germline V gene encodes CDR1 KGHSH and CDR2 LQKENI. The CDR3 extends over 16 amino acids.